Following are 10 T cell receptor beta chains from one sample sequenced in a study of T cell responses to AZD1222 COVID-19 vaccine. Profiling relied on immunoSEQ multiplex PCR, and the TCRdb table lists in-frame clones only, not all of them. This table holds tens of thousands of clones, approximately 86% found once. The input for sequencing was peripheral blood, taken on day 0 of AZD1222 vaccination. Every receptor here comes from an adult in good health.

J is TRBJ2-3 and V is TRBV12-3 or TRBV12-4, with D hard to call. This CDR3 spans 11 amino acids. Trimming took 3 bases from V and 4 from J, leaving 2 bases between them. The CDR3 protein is CASSFADTQYF. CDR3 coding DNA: TGTGCCAGCAGTTTCGCAGATACGCAGTATTTT.

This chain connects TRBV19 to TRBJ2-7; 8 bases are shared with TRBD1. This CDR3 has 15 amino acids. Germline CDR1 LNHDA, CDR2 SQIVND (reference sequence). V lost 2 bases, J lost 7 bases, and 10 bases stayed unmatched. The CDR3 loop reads CASSISPGGRWEQYF. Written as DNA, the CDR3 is TGTGCCAGTAGTATATCGCCAGGGGGCCGATGGGAGCAGTACTTC.

In DNA, the CDR3 is TGTGCCAGCAGCCGCGGCGGCAATGAGCAGTTCTTC. It translates to CASSRGGNEQFF. The chain employs TRBV3-1 (or the pseudogene TRBV3-2) and TRBJ2-1; D is unresolved. The V gene's germline CDR1 is LGHDT and CDR2 YNNKEL (reference sequence). With 4 bases removed from V and 6 bases from J, the gap between germline ends came to 7 bases. The CDR3 length is 12 residues.

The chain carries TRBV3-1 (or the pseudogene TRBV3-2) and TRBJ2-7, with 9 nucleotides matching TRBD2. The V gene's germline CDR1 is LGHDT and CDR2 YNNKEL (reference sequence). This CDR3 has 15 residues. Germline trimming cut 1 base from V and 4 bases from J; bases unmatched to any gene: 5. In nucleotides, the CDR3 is TGTGCCAGCAGCCAAGGTACTAGCGGGTGGTACGAGCAGTACTTC. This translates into CASSQGTSGWYEQYF.

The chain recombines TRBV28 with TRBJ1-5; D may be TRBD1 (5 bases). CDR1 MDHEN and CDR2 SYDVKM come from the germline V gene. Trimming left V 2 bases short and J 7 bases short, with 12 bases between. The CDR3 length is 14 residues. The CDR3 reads CASSLPGQVQPQHF. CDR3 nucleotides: TGTGCCAGCAGTTTACCAGGGCAGGTGCAGCCCCAGCATTTT. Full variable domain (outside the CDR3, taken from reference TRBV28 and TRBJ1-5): DVKVTQSSRYLVKRTGEKVFLECVQDMDHENMFWYRQDPGLGLRLIYFSYDVKMKEKGDIPEGYSVSREKKERFSLILESASTNQTSMYLCASSLPGQVQPQHFGDGTRLSIL.

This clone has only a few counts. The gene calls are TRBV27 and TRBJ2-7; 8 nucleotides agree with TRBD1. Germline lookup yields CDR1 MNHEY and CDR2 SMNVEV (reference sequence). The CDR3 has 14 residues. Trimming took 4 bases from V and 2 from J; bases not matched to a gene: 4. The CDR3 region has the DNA TGTGCCAGCAGTTCGGCAGGGGGCCCCTACGAGCAGTACTTC. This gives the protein CASSSAGGPYEQYF.

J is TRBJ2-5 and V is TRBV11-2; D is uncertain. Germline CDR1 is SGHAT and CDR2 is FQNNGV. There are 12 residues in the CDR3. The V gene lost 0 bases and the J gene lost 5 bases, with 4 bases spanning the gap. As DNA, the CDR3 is TGTGCCAGCAGCTTAGAGGCGGAGACCCAGTACTTC. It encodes CASSLEAETQYF.

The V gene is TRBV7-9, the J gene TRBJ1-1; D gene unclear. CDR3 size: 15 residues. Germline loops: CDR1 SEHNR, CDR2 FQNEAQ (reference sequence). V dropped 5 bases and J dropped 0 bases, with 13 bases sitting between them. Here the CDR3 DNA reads TGTGCCAGCAGCGTGCATACTTCAGTGAACACTGAAGCTTTCTTT. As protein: CASSVHTSVNTEAFF.

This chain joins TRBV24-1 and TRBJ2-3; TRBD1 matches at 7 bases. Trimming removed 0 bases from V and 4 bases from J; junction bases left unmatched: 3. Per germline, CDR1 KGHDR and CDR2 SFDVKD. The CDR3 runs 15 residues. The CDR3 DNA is TGTGCCACCAGTGATTTGACAGGGGCGGCAGATACGCAGTATTTT. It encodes CATSDLTGAADTQYF.

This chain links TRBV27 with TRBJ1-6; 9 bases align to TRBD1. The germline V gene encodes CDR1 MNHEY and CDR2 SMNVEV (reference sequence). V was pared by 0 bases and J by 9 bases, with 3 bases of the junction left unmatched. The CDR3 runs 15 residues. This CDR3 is CASSLSGQGSSPLHF. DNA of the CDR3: TGTGCCAGCAGTTTATCGGGACAGGGTAGTTCACCCCTCCACTTT.